This T cell receptor (beta chain) was sequenced for a study of T cell responses to AZD1222 COVID-19 vaccine. Concerning this clone: Its target is unknown.

Germline V gives CDR1 MGHRA, CDR2 YSYEKL. The trim removed 6 bases at V and 6 bases at J, leaving 14 bases unmatched. The CDR3 is made up of 15 amino acids. The assay was immunoSEQ multiplex PCR, and TCRdb's table has in-frame clones only and misses some. The sample lists about 68,000 clones; around nine tenths were seen once. The study, taken as a whole, reports: Only after the peak T cell response were repertoires sampled.

The chain carries TRBV4-1 and TRBJ2-7; 7 bases are shared with TRBD2. The clonotype was recovered from an adult in good health. The source was peripheral blood, collected on day 0 of AZD1222 vaccination. CDR3 coding DNA: TGCGCCAGCAGTTCATGGAAAAGCGGGATTTTCGAGCAGTACTTC. It yields the protein CASSSWKSGIFEQYF.